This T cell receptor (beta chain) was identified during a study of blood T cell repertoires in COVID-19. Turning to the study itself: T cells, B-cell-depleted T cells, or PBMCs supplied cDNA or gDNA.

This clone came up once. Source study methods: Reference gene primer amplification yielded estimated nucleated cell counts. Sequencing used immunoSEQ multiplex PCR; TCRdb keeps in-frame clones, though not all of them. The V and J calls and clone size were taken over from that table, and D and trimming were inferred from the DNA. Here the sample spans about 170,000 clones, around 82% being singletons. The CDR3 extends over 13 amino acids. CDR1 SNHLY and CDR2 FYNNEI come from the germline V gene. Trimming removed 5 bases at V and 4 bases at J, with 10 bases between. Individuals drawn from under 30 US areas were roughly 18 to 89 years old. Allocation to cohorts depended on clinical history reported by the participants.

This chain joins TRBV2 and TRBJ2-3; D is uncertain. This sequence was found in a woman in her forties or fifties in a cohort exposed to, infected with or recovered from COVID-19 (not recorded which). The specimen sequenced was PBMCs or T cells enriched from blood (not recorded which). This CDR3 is CASSILEADTQYF. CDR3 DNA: TGTGCCAGCAGTATTCTAGAGGCAGATACGCAGTATTTT.